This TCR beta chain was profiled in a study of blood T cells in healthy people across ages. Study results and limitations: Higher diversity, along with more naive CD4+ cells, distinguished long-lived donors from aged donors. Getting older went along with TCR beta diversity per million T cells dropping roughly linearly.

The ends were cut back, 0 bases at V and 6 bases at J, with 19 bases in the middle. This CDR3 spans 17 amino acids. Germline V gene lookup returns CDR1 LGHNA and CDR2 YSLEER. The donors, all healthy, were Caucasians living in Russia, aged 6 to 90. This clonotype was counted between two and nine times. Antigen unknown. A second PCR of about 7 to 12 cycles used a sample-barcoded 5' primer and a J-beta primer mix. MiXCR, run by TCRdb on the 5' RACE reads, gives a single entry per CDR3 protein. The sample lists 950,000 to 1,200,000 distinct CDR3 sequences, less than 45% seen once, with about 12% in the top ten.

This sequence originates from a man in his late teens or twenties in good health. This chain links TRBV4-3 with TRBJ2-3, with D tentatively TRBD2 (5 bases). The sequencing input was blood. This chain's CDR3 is CASSQEILAPEADTQYF. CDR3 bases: TGCGCCAGCAGCCAAGAGATATTAGCCCCGGAGGCGGATACGCAGTATTTT.